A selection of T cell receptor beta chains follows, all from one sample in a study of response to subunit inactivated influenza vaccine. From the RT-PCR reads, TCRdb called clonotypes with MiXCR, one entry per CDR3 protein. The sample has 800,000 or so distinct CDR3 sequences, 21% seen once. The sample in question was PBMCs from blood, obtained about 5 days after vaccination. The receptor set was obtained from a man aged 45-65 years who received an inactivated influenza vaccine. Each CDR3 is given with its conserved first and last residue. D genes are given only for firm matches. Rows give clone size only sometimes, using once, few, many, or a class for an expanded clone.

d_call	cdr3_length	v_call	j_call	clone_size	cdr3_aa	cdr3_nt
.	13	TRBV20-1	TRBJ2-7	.	CSARGPTSYEQYF	TGCAGTGCGAGGGGACCTACATCCTACGAGCAGTACTTC
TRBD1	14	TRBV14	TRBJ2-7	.	CASNRQGVSYEQYF	TGTGCCAGCAACAGACAGGGGGTCTCCTACGAGCAGTACTTC
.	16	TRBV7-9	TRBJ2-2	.	CASSLPNRAATGELFF	TGTGCCAGCAGCTTACCCAATCGGGCGGCCACCGGGGAGCTGTTTTTT
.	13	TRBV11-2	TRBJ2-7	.	CASSSDRGSEQYF	TGTGCCAGCAGCTCCGATAGGGGTAGCGAGCAGTACTTC
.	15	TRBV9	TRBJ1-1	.	CASGPRGALGTEAFF	TGTGCCAGCGGCCCGCGGGGGGCGTTAGGCACTGAAGCTTTCTTT
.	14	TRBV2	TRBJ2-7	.	CASGEDSIRYEQYF	TGTGCCAGTGGAGAGGACAGTATCCGGTACGAGCAGTACTTC
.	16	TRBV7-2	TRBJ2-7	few	CASSLAKRRTTYEQYF	TGTGCCAGCAGCTTAGCGAAGCGCAGGACAACCTACGAGCAGTACTTC
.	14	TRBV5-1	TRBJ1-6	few	CASSLAGRGQTLHF	TGCGCCAGCAGCTTGGCCGGCAGAGGGCAAACCCTCCACTTT
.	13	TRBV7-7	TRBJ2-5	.	CASSLDLGAAQYF	TGTGCTAGCAGCTTAGATCTTGGGGCGGCCCAGTACTTC
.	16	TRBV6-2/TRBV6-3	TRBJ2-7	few	CASNAPHRNVVHEQYF	TGTGCCAGCAATGCCCCCCATCGAAACGTCGTCCACGAGCAGTACTTC
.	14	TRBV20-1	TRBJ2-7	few	CSARDAGAGYEQYF	TGCAGTGCTAGAGATGCAGGGGCTGGCTACGAGCAGTACTTC
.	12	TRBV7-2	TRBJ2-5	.	CASSPSRQTQYF	TGTGCCAGCAGCCCTTCCCGTCAGACCCAGTACTTC
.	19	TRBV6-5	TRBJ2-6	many	CASSYSYAGAYSGANVLTF	TGTGCCAGCAGTTACTCTTACGCGGGGGCCTACTCTGGGGCCAACGTCCTGACTTTC
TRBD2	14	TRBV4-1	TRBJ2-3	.	CASSQDLGRDTQYF	TGCGCCAGCAGCCAAGATCTCGGGAGGGATACGCAGTATTTT
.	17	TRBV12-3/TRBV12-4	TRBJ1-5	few	CASTPGIPSYSNQPQHF	TGTGCCAGCACCCCAGGGATTCCCTCGTATAGCAATCAGCCCCAGCATTTT
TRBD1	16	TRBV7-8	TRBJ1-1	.	CASSFSGRGRYTEAFF	TGTGCCAGCAGTTTCTCGGGCAGGGGGCGGTACACTGAAGCTTTCTTT
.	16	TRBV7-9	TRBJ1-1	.	CASSLGAGGGNTEAFF	TGTGCCAGCAGCTTAGGAGCAGGAGGAGGGAACACTGAAGCTTTCTTT
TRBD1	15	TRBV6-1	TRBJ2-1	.	CASSPRDRGPNEQFF	TGTGCCAGCAGCCCCCGGGACAGGGGGCCCAATGAGCAGTTCTTC
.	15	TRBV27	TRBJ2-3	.	CASSSMAAVVDTQYF	TGTGCCAGCAGTTCGATGGCGGCCGTCGTGGATACGCAGTATTTT
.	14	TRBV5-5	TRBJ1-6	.	CASSAQDRGSPLHF	TGTGCCAGCAGTGCCCAGGACAGAGGCTCACCCCTCCACTTT
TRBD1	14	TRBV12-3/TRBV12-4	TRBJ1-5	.	CASSADRGNQPQHF	TGTGCCAGCAGTGCGGACAGGGGCAATCAGCCCCAGCATTTT
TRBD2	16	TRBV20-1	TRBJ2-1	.	CSASDRLAGINNEQFF	TGCAGTGCTAGCGATAGACTAGCGGGAATAAACAATGAGCAGTTCTTC
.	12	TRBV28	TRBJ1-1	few	CARLPGYGEAFF	TGTGCCAGACTTCCAGGGTACGGTGAAGCTTTCTTT
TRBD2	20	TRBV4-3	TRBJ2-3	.	CASSQDSSGSGGGPLDTQYF	TGCGCCAGCAGCCAAGATAGTAGCGGGAGCGGAGGGGGGCCGTTAGATACGCAGTATTTT
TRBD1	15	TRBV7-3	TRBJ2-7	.	CASMLSPGQGYEQYF	TGTGCCAGCATGCTCTCCCCGGGACAGGGGTACGAGCAGTACTTC
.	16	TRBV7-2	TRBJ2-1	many	CASSPTLAGSYNEQFF	TGTGCCAGCAGCCCGACACTAGCAGGCTCCTACAATGAGCAGTTCTTC
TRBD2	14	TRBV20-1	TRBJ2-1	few	CSARDGAGNNEQFF	TGCAGTGCTAGAGACGGAGCGGGGAACAATGAGCAGTTCTTC
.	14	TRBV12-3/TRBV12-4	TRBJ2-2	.	CASSLTGLAGELFF	TGTGCCAGCAGTTTGACGGGGCTGGCCGGGGAGCTGTTTTTT
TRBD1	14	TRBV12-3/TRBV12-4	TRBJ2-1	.	CASSSSQGYNERFF	TGTGCCAGCAGCTCTTCACAGGGGTACAATGAGCGGTTCTTC
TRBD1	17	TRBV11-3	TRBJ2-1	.	CASSPGRGQGSYNEQFF	TGTGCCAGCAGCCCAGGCAGGGGACAGGGAAGTTACAATGAGCAGTTCTTC
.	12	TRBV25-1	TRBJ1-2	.	CASSEGGGGYTF	TGTGCCAGCAGTGAGGGAGGTGGTGGCTACACCTTC
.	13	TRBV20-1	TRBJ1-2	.	CSAPRGGNYGYTF	TGCAGTGCCCCACGGGGGGGTAACTATGGCTACACCTTC
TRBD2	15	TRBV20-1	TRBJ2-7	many	CSARDPSSGSYEQYF	TGCAGTGCTAGAGACCCGTCTAGCGGGAGCTACGAGCAGTACTTC
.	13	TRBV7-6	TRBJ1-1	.	CASSLGGARGAFF	TGTGCCAGCAGCTTAGGAGGGGCCCGGGGCGCTTTCTTT
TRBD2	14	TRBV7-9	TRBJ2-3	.	CASVGGRYTDTQYF	TGTGCCAGCGTGGGAGGGAGATACACAGATACGCAGTATTTT
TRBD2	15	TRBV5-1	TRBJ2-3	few	CASASGGALADTQYF	TGCGCCAGCGCCAGCGGGGGGGCCTTGGCAGATACGCAGTATTTT
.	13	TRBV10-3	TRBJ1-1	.	CAISSGSGTEAFF	TGTGCCATCAGTTCAGGGAGCGGCACTGAAGCTTTCTTT
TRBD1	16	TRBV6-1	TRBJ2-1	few	CASSNRGRGSYNEQFF	TGTGCCAGCAGTAATAGGGGGCGAGGCTCCTACAATGAGCAGTTCTTC
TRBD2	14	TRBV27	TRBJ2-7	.	CASAGLAVTYEQYF	TGTGCCAGCGCCGGACTAGCCGTTACCTACGAGCAGTACTTC
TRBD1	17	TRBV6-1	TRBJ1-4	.	CASSPRDRGATNEKLFF	TGTGCCAGCAGTCCCCGGGACAGGGGTGCAACTAATGAAAAACTGTTTTTT
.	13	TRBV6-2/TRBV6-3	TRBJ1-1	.	CASSPRVAAEAFF	TGTGCCAGCAGTCCCCGGGTGGCAGCTGAAGCTTTCTTT
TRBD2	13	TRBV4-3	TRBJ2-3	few	CASSHQLADTQYF	TGCGCCAGCAGCCATCAACTAGCGGATACGCAGTATTTT
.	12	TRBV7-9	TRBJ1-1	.	CAITGGSAEAFF	TGTGCGATCACCGGGGGGTCTGCTGAAGCTTTCTTT
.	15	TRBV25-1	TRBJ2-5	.	CASSESGPLQETQYF	TGTGCCAGCAGTGAGTCGGGACCCCTTCAAGAGACCCAGTACTTC
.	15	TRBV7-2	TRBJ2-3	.	CASSLPVLRTDTQYF	TGTGCCAGCAGCTTACCCGTCCTACGCACAGATACGCAGTATTTT
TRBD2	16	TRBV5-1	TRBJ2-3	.	CASSLASGGASDTQYF	TGCGCCAGCAGCTTGGCTAGCGGGGGGGCTTCAGATACGCAGTATTTT
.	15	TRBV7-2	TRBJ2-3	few	CASSLAKGYGDTQYF	TGTGCCAGCAGCTTAGCCAAAGGGTATGGCGATACGCAGTATTTT
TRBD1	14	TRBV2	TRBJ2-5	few	CASSGQGTRETQYF	TGTGCCAGCAGCGGACAGGGTACAAGAGAGACCCAGTACTTC
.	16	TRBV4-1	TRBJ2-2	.	CASSLQEQPSPGELFF	TGCGCCAGCAGCCTCCAAGAACAGCCGTCCCCCGGGGAGCTGTTTTTT
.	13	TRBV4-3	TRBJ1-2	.	CASSQALQGGYTF	TGCGCCAGCAGCCAAGCTCTTCAGGGGGGCTACACCTTC
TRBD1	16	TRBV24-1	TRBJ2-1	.	CATSRSRTGSYNEQFF	TGTGCCACCAGTCGATCCAGGACAGGGTCCTACAATGAGCAGTTCTTC
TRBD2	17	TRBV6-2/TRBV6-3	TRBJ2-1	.	CASSPTSERGGYNEQFF	TGTGCCAGCAGCCCTACCTCTGAGCGGGGGGGTTACAATGAGCAGTTCTTC
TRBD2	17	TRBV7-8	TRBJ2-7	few	CASSLGSGTSGTYEQYF	TGTGCCAGCAGCTTAGGGTCCGGGACTAGCGGCACCTACGAGCAGTACTTC